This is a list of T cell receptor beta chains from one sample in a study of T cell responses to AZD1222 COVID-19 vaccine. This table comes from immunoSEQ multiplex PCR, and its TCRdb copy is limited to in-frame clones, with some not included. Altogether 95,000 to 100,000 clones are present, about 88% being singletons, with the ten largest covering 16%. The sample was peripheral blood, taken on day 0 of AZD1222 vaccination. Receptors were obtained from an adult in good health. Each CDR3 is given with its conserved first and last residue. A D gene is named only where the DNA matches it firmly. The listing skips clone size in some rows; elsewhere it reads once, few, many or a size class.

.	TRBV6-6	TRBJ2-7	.	TGTGCCAGCAGTCACTCAACAGTTACCTACGAGCAGTACTTC	CASSHSTVTYEQYF
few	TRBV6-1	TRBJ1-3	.	TGTGCCAGCAGTGAATTTTGGGGATCTGGAAACACCATATATTTT	CASSEFWGSGNTIYF
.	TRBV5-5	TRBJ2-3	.	TGTGCCAGCAGTACCGTTAGCTGGACGCGCACAGATACGCAGTATTTT	CASSTVSWTRTDTQYF
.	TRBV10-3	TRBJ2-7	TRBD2	TGTGCCATCAGTGAGAATCTGGGACTAGCGGGAGGAGTTGGGTACGAGCAGTACTTC	CAISENLGLAGGVGYEQYF
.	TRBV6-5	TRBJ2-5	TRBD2	TGTGCCAGCAGTATTAGCGGGAGGGCAGGAGAGACCCAGTACTTC	CASSISGRAGETQYF
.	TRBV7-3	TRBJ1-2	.	TGTGCCAGCAGCCTCCATGGGGCCTCCTCTAACTATGGCTACACCTTC	CASSLHGASSNYGYTF
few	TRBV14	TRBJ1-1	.	TGTGCCAGCAGCCGTTCAGAGAACACTGAAGCTTTCTTT	CASSRSENTEAFF
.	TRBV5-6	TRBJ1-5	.	TGTGCCAGCAGCTTGTGGGGGGCTCCCAATCAGCCCCAGCATTTT	CASSLWGAPNQPQHF
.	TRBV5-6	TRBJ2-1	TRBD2	TGTGCCAGCAGCTTGGCACTAGCGGGGGGCTCCTACAATGAGCAGTTCTTC	CASSLALAGGSYNEQFF
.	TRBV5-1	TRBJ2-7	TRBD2	TGCGCCAGCAGCGCGGGCGGGGGGGCTTACGAGCAGTACTTC	CASSAGGGAYEQYF
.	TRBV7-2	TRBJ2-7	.	TGTGCCAGCAGCTTCCCAGGGGTCGAGCAGTACTTC	CASSFPGVEQYF
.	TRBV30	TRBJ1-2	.	TGTGCCTGGAGTGTACACAGATCCGCCGGCTACACCTTC	CAWSVHRSAGYTF
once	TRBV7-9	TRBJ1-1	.	TGTGCCAGCAGCTTAGGGAGGGGAGGGAGGTCTGAAGCTTTCTTT	CASSLGRGGRSEAFF
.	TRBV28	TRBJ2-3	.	TGTGCCAGCAGCAGTCCTAGCACAGATACGCAGTATTTT	CASSSPSTDTQYF
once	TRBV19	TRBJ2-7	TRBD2	TGTGCCAGTAACGGACTAGCGGGAGGGCCGCCGTACTTC	CASNGLAGGPPYF
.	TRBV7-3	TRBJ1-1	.	TGTGCCAGCAGCCATGGGGGGGACACTGAAGCTTTCTTT	CASSHGGDTEAFF
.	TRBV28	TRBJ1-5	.	TGTGCCACCCTTACCCGTACAGATACACTTAGCAATCAGCCCCAGCATTTT	CATLTRTDTLSNQPQHF
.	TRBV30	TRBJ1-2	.	TGTGCCTGGAGTGAGACGGGGTTTCTTTGGGATGGCTACACCTTC	CAWSETGFLWDGYTF
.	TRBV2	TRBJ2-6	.	TGTGCCAGCAGTGAGGCAGGGTTTGCTGGGGCCAACGTCCTGACTTTC	CASSEAGFAGANVLTF
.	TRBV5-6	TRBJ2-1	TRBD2	TGTGCCACCAACCGCGGGAGGAGGACCTACAATGAGCAGTTCTTC	CATNRGRRTYNEQFF
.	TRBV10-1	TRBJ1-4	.	TGCGCCAGCAGTGAGTCTTTAGGGAATGAAAAACTGTTTTTT	CASSESLGNEKLFF
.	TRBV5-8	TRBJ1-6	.	TGTGCCAGCAGAACCAACACACCGGGACACAGCAATTCACCCCTCCACTTT	CASRTNTPGHSNSPLHF
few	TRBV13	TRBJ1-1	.	TGTGCCAGCAGCCGTATGAACACTGAAGCTTTCTTT	CASSRMNTEAFF
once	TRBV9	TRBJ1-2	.	TGTGCCAGCAGGGACCGAGGGAACTATGGCTACACCTTC	CASRDRGNYGYTF
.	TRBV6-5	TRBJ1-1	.	TGTGCCAGCAGGGGAGGAAACACTGAAGCTTTCTTT	CASRGGNTEAFF
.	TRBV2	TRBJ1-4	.	TGTGCCAGCAGTGTTTGGGAAAATGAAAAACTGTTTTTT	CASSVWENEKLFF
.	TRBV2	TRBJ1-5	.	TGTGCCAGCAGCGGGGGACTTTACAATCAGCCCCAGCATTTT	CASSGGLYNQPQHF
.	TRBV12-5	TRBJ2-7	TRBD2	TGTGCTAGTGGTTTCGGACTAGTCGGCTACGAGCAGTACTTC	CASGFGLVGYEQYF
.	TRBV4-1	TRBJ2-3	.	TGCGCCAGCAGCCAAGAGGGAAATACGCAGTATTTT	CASSQEGNTQYF
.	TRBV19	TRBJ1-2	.	TGTGCCAGTAGTATAAGACAGATTTACACCTTC	CASSIRQIYTF
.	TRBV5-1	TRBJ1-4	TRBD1	TGCGCCAGCAGCTATTCGACAGGGTCTAATGAAAAACTGTTTTTT	CASSYSTGSNEKLFF
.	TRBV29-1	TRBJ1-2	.	TGCAGCGTTTCAGACAGCTATGGCTACACCTTC	CSVSDSYGYTF
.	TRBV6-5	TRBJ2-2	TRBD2	TGTGCCAGCAGTTACGTGGCGGGAGGGTCCGGGGAGCTGTTTTTT	CASSYVAGGSGELFF
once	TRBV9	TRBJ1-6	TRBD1	TGTGCCAGCAGCGTAACTGGACAGGTGGATTCACCCCTCCACTTT	CASSVTGQVDSPLHF
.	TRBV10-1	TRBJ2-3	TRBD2	TGCGCCAGCAGCCGGGGACTATCCACAGATACGCAGTATTTT	CASSRGLSTDTQYF
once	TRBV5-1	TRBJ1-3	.	TGCGCCAGCAGCCCGTCCCCAGGGGAAAACACCATATATTTT	CASSPSPGENTIYF
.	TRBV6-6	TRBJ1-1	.	TGTGCCAGCAGTTATGGTCCGAACACTGAAGCTTTCTTT	CASSYGPNTEAFF
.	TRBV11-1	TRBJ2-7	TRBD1	TGTGCCAGCAACCCCGGGACAGGGGGCTACGAGCAGTACTTC	CASNPGTGGYEQYF
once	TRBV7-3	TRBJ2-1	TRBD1	TGTGCCAGCAGCCTCCCGGACAGGCCTCACAATGAGCAGTTCTTC	CASSLPDRPHNEQFF
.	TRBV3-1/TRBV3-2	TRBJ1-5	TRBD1	TGTGCCAGCAGCCAAGCAGGGGGCTATAGCAATCAGCCCCAGCATTTT	CASSQAGGYSNQPQHF
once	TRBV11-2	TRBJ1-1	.	TGTGCCAGCAGCCCCGGCTCCGACGCTTTCTTT	CASSPGSDAFF
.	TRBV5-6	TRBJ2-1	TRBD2	TGTGCCAGCGTGGCGGGAGGGCCAAGGTCCTACAATGAGCAGTTCTTC	CASVAGGPRSYNEQFF
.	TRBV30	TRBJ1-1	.	TGTGCCTGGAGTGTTCGTGCCTCGGATCCTGAAGCTTTCTTT	CAWSVRASDPEAFF
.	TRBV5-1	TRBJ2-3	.	TGCGCCAGCAGCGGGAATACAGATACGCAGTATTTT	CASSGNTDTQYF
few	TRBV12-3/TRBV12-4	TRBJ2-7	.	TGTGCCAGCAGTTTGGGGGGGCGCGAGCAGTACTTC	CASSLGGREQYF
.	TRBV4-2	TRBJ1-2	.	TGTGCCAGCAGCCAAGAGTTGACGCTATTCTATGGCTACACCTTC	CASSQELTLFYGYTF
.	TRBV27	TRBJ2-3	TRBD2	TGTGCCAGCAGTTTATTCTCTAGCGGGCGCCGACGTGACACAGATACGCAGTATTTT	CASSLFSSGRRRDTDTQYF
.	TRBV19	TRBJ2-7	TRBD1	TGTGCCAGTAGCGACCAGGGGGCCCAGGGGTACGAGCAGTACTTC	CASSDQGAQGYEQYF
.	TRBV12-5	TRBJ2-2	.	TGTGCTAGTGGTTTGGGTTTGGGAGTGGGCACCGGGGAGCTGTTTTTT	CASGLGLGVGTGELFF
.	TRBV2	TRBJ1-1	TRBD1	TGTGCCAGCACCTGGGGACAGCTGTACACTGAAGCTTTCTTT	CASTWGQLYTEAFF
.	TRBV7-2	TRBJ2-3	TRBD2	TGTGCCAGCAGTCGTTTAGCGGGGCCCACAGATACGCAGTATTTT	CASSRLAGPTDTQYF
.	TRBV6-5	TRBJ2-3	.	TGTGCCAGCCGAAAGGGACTCCCCACAGATACGCAGTATTTT	CASRKGLPTDTQYF
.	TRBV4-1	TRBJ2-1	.	TGCGCCAGCAGCCTAATGACAGGTTCCTACAATGAGCAGTTCTTC	CASSLMTGSYNEQFF
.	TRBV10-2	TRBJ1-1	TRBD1	TGCGCCAGCTGGGACAGGGGAGGTCGCGAGATAGCTTTCTTT	CASWDRGGREIAFF